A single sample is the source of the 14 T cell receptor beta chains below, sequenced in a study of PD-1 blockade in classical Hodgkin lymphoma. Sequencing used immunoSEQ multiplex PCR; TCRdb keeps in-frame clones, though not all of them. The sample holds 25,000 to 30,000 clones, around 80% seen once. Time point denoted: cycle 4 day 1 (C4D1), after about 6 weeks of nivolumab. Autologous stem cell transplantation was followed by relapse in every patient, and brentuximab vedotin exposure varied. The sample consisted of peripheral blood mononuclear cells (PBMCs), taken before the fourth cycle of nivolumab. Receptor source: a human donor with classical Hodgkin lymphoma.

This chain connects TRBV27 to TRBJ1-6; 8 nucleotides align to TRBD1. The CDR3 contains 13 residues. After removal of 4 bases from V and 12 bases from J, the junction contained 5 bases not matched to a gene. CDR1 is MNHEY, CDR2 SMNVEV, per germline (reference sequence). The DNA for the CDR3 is TGTGCCAGCAGTTCAAGCAGGGGGCAACCCCTCCACTTT. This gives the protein CASSSSRGQPLHF.

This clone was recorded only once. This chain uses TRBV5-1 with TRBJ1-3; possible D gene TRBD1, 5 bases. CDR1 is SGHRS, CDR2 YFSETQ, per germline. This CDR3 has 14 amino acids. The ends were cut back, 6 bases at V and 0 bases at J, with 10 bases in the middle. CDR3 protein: CASKAGTSGNTIYF. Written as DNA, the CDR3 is TGCGCCAGCAAGGCAGGGACCTCTGGAAACACCATATATTTT.

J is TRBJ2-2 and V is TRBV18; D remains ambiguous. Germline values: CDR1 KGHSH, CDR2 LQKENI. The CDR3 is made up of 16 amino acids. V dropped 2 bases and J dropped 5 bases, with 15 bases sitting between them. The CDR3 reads CASSPLLDKGTGELFF. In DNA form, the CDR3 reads TGTGCCAGCTCACCATTACTGGATAAAGGGACCGGGGAGCTGTTTTTT.

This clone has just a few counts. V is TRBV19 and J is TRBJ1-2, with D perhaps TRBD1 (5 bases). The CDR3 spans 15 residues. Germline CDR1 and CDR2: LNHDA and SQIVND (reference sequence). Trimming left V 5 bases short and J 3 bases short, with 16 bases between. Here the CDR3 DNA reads TGTGCCAGTAGTCGCTCCGCCGCGGGGGACTATGGCTACACCTTC. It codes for CASSRSAAGDYGYTF.

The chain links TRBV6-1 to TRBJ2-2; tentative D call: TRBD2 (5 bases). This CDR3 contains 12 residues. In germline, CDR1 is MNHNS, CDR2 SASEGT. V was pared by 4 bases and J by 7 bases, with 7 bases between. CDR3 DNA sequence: TGTGCCAGCAGTGTCCGGGGCGGGGAGCTGTTTTTT. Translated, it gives CASSVRGGELFF.

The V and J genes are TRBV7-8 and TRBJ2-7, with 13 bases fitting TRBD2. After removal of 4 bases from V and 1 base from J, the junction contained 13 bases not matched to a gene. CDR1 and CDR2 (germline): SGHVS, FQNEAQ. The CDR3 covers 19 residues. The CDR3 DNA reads TGTGCCAGCAGCTCGCCGGGACAGGGACTAGCGGGATTATCCTACGAGCAGTACTTC. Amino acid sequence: CASSSPGQGLAGLSYEQYF.

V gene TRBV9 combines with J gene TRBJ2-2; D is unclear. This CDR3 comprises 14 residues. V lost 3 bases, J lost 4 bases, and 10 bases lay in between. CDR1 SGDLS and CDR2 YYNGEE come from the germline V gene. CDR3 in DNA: TGTGCCAGCAGCGGACTCGATGGCACCGGGGAGCTGTTTTTT. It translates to CASSGLDGTGELFF.

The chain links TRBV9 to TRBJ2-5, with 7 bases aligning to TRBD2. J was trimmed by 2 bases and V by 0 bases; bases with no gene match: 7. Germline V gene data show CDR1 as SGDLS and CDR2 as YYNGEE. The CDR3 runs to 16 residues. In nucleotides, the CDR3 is TGTGCCAGCAGCGTAGGTTGGGCTAGCGGACAAGAGACCCAGTACTTC. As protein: CASSVGWASGQETQYF.

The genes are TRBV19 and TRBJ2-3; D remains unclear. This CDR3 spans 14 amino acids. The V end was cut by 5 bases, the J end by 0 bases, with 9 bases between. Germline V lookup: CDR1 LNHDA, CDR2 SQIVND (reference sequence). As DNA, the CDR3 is TGTGCCAGTAGTTACACACCGAGCACAGATACGCAGTATTTT. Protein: CASSYTPSTDTQYF.

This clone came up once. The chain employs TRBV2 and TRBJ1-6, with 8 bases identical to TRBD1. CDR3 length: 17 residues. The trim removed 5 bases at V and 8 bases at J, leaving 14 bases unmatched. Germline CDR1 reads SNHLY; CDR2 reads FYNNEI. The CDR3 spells CASSQGGRGLVDSPLHF. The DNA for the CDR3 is TGTGCCAGCAGTCAGGGGGGCAGGGGGCTGGTTGATTCACCCCTCCACTTT.

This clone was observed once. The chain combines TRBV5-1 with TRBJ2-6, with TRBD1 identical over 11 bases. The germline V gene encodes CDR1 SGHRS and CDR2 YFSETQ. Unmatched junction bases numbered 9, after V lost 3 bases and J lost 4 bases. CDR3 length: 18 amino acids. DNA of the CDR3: TGCGCCAGCAGCTCTGGACAGGGGGCACATGGAGGGGCCAACGTCCTGACTTTC. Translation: CASSSGQGAHGGANVLTF.

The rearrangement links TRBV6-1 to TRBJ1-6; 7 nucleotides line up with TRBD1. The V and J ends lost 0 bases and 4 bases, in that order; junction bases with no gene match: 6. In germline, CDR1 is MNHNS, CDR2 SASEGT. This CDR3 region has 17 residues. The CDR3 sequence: CASSEAAGGAYNSPLHF. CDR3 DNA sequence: TGTGCCAGCAGTGAAGCGGCAGGGGGAGCTTATAATTCACCCCTCCACTTT.

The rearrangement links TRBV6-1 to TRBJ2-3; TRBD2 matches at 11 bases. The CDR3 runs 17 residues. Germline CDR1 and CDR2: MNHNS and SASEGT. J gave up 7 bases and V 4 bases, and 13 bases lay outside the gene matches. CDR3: CASSGDPPSGRLYTQYF. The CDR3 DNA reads TGTGCCAGCAGTGGAGACCCCCCTAGCGGGAGGCTATATACGCAGTATTTT.

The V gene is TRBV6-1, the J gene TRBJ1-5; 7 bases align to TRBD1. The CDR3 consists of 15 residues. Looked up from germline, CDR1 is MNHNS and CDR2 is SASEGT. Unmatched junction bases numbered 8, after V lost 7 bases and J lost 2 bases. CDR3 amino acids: CASNFGTEGNQPQHF. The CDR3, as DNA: TGTGCCAGCAATTTCGGGACAGAAGGCAATCAGCCCCAGCATTTT.